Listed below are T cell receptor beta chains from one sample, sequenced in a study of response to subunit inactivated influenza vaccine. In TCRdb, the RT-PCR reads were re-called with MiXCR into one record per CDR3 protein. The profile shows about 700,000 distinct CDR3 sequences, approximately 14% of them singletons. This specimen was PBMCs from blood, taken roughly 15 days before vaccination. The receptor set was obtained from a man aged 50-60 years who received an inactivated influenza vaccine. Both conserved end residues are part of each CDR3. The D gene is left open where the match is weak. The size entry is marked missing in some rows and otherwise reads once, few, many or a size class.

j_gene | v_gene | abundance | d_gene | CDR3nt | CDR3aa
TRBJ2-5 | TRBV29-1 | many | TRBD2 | TGCAGCGTCAGTAGCGGGATGAACCAAGAGACCCAGTACTTC | CSVSSGMNQETQYF
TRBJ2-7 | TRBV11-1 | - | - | TGTGCCAGCAGCTTAGTAGGTGGGGTCGAGCAGTACTTC | CASSLVGGVEQYF
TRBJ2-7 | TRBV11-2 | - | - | TGTGCCAGCAGCCCGCAGGGGGCTAGCGGGCGCTACGAGCAGTACTTC | CASSPQGASGRYEQYF
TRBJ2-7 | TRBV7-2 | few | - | TGTGCCAGCAGCCGAGGGGTCTCATCCTACGAGCAGTACTTC | CASSRGVSSYEQYF
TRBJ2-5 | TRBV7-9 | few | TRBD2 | TGTGCCAGCAGCTCTAGCGGGAGGGCCTCGCGGGAGACCCAGTACTTC | CASSSSGRASRETQYF
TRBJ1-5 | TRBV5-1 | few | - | TGCGCCAACAGCTTGGTCGGGGATCCTGGGCAGCCCCAGCATTTT | CANSLVGDPGQPQHF
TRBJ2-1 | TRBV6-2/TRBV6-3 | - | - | TGTGCCAGCAGTTACTCGAGGTCTGGGACGAGATACAATGAGCAGTTCTTC | CASSYSRSGTRYNEQFF
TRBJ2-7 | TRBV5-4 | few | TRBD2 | TGTGCCAGCAGCTTTCTTAGCGGGAAAAACTACGAGCAGTACTTC | CASSFLSGKNYEQYF
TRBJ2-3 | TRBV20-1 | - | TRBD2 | TGCAGTGCCATACTAGCGGTGAGCACAGATACGCAGTATTTT | CSAILAVSTDTQYF
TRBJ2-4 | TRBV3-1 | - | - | TGTGCCAGCAGCCAAGGAGCCGCCTTAGCCAAAAACATTCAGTACTTC | CASSQGAALAKNIQYF
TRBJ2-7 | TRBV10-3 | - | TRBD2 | TGTGCCATCAGTGAGGGACTAGCGGGAGGGAGCTCCTACGAGCAGTACTTC | CAISEGLAGGSSYEQYF
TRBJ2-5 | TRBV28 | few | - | TGTGCCAGCAGCTCCCTACAGGTCAGCGGAACGGGATTGATGAAGACCCAGTACTTC | CASSSLQVSGTGLMKTQYF
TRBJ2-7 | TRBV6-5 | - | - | TGTGCCAGCAGTTACAAGGTTTCCTACGAGCAGTACTTC | CASSYKVSYEQYF
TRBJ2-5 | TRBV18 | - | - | TGTGCCAGCTCACCAATCGGGAGCGGCTTCTCCCAAGAGACCCAGTACTTC | CASSPIGSGFSQETQYF
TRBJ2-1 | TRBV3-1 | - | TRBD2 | TGTGCCAGCAGCCAGGCGGGACTAGCGGGTTTTAATGAGCAGTTCTTC | CASSQAGLAGFNEQFF
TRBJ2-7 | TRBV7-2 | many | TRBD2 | TGTGCCAGCAGCTCGGGACTAGCGTTCACCTACGAGCAGTACTTC | CASSSGLAFTYEQYF
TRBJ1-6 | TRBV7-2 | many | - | TGTGCCAGCAGCTTAGCGATCACAGGGTCACCCCTCCACTTT | CASSLAITGSPLHF
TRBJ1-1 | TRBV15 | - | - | TGTGCCACCAGCTGGTACGGGAGCTCGATCGAAGCTTTCTTT | CATSWYGSSIEAFF
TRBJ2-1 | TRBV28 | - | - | TGTGCCAGCAGTCCACCCAGAGAGGGCGAGCAGTTCTTC | CASSPPREGEQFF
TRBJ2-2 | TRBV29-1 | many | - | TGCAGCGTTGGGGACCGCACCGGGGAGCTGTTTTTT | CSVGDRTGELFF
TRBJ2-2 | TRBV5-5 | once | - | TGTGTCAGCAGCCCTAGCCAGGGCTCCGGGGAGCTGTTTTTT | CVSSPSQGSGELFF
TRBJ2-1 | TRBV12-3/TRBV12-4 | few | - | TGTGCCAGCAGTTTATATGGGGGATCCTACAATGAGCAGTTCTTC | CASSLYGGSYNEQFF
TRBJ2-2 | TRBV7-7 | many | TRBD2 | TGTGCCAGCAGCTTTGGGGGGACTAGCGAGGCCGGGGAGCTGTTTTTT | CASSFGGTSEAGELFF
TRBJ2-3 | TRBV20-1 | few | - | TGCAGTGCTAGAGATGACAAGGGTACAGATACGCAGTATTTT | CSARDDKGTDTQYF
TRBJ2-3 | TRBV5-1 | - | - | TGCGCCAGCAGCTTGGCCGAACCGGGTACGCAGTATTTT | CASSLAEPGTQYF
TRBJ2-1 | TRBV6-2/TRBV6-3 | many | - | TGTGCCAGCAGATCCAACCAACACTACAATGAGCAGTTCTTC | CASRSNQHYNEQFF